One and the same sample provided the 7 T cell receptor beta chains below, sequenced in a study of identical twins. MiXCR was run by TCRdb on the 5' RACE reads, yielding one entry per CDR3 protein. The data show a few hundred thousand distinct CDR3 sequences, nearly 15% seen once. The same data also contributed to another study, on yellow fever vaccine responses in identical twins.

Input material: CD4+ T cells sorted from blood. These receptors all stem from a woman aged 18-35 years in good health.

The genes are TRBV11-3 and TRBJ2-3, with D possibly TRBD2 on 6 matching bases. This CDR3 comprises 14 residues. The germline gives CDR1 SGHNT, CDR2 YENEEA. Between the trimmed V and J ends, which lost 5 bases and 4 bases, there was a span of 13 bases. The DNA of the CDR3 is TGTGCCAGCAGCCGGACCGGGAGCGCAGATACGCAGTATTTT. Translation: CASSRTGSADTQYF.

This clonotype was counted at least ten times. The chain joins TRBV12-3 or TRBV12-4 to TRBJ2-3, with unresolved D. The CDR3 length is 13 residues. The V end was cut by 4 bases, the J end by 4 bases, with 9 bases between. CDR3 protein: CASSSLPPDTQYF. For the CDR3, the DNA is TGTGCCAGCAGTTCCCTCCCCCCAGATACGCAGTATTTT.

This chain uses TRBV27 with TRBJ2-1; 8 bases fit TRBD2. This CDR3 comprises 15 residues. The germline V gene encodes CDR1 MNHEY and CDR2 SMNVEV (reference sequence). Trimming at V came to 2 bases and at J to 5 bases, leaving 5 bases not matched to a gene. CDR3 residues: CASSLITSGNNEQFF. CDR3 DNA: TGTGCCAGCAGTTTAATAACTAGCGGAAACAATGAGCAGTTCTTC.

The V gene is TRBV6-5, the J gene TRBJ1-3; weak D call: TRBD1 (5 bases). V was pared by 4 bases and J by 4 bases, with 11 bases between. The germline CDR1 and CDR2 sequences are MNHEY and SVGAGI. The CDR3 sequence is 14 residues long. The CDR3 loop is CASSSVGAGNTIYF. CDR3 nucleotide sequence: TGTGCCAGCAGTTCCGTCGGGGCCGGAAACACCATATATTTT.

The table lists this clonotype with a few counts. The CDR3 region is CASSLSGSGVNEQFF. Written as DNA, the CDR3 is TGTGCCAGCAGTCTTAGCGGGAGCGGGGTCAATGAGCAGTTCTTC. V and J are TRBV28 and TRBJ2-1, with 9 bases identical to TRBD2. Germline lookup yields CDR1 MDHEN and CDR2 SYDVKM. J lost 6 bases, V lost 5 bases, and 8 bases had no gene match. This CDR3 contains 15 residues.

A few counts support this clonotype. V gene TRBV10-3 combines with J gene TRBJ2-7, with 7 positions matching TRBD2. V lost 3 bases and J lost 2; bases outside the gene matches: 4. Germline V gene lookup returns CDR1 ENHRY and CDR2 SYGVKD. The CDR3 runs to 14 residues. CDR3 in DNA: TGTGCCATCAGTGATGGCGGGAGTCCCTACGAGCAGTACTTC. The encoded protein is CAISDGGSPYEQYF.

This clonotype was seen a few times. J is TRBJ2-7 and V is TRBV6-6; D is possibly TRBD1 (6 bases). V lost 6 bases and J 3 bases, leaving 12 bases between the germline ends. This CDR3 has 13 amino acids. Germline CDR1 and CDR2: MNHNY and SVGAGI (reference sequence). Here the CDR3 DNA reads TGTGCCAGCAGCCGGGACAAATTCTACGAGCAGTACGTC. It codes for CASSRDKFYEQYV.